Given below is one T cell receptor beta chain in context. Its antigen is unidentified. Generated by immunoSEQ multiplex PCR, the TCRdb table keeps only in-frame clones and is missing some. The profile shows roughly 1.5 million clones, nearly 99% of them singletons. This record belongs to a study of shared clonotypes between healthy human individuals. As for the study in general: A few men and a couple of women, aged 18 to 49, were donors. Each donor contributed plates that comprised three CD4 naive, three CD4 memory, two CD8 naive and one CD8 memory. Findings and caveats of the study: It was observed that roughly 5% of naive CD4 clonotypes were shared across several donors. In this cohort, only blood was sampled, and tissue repertoires likely differ.

CDR3 size: 17 residues. Germline CDR1 reads LNHNV; CDR2 reads YYDKDF (reference sequence). V lost 0 bases and J 7 bases, leaving 18 bases between the germline ends. Sequencing used naive CD4+ T cells sorted from blood. Sample subset: CD45RA+ positively selected. The sequence was obtained from a man younger than 45 in good health. The chain couples TRBV15 to TRBJ1-4; no reliable D call. This chain's CDR3 is CATSRDQTKPASEKLFF. In DNA, the CDR3 is TGTGCCACCAGCAGAGATCAGACGAAACCAGCAAGTGAAAAACTGTTTTTT.